The present T cell receptor beta chain was sequenced within a study of T cell responses to AZD1222 COVID-19 vaccine. Study-wide results and caveats: Variant regions that are unmutated are reportedly the target of nearly half of spike-specific TCRs.

Comment on this clone: What it binds is not known.

Germline CDR1 and CDR2: MDHEN and SYDVKM. The V and J ends lost 8 bases and 3 bases respectively, with 11 bases between them. CDR3 size: 12 residues. The method was immunoSEQ multiplex PCR; TCRdb's version includes in-frame clones alone and lacks a portion of them. This sample has over 150,000 clones, with 80% to 90% found just once. V and J are TRBV28 and TRBJ2-7; the D gene is possibly TRBD2 (6 bases). This receptor was taken from an adult in good health. Sample: peripheral blood, taken on day 0 of AZD1222 vaccination. CDR3 amino acids: CASRDLYYEQYF. CDR3 coding DNA: TGTGCCAGCCGGGACTTATACTACGAGCAGTACTTC. Supplemented by reference TRBV28 and TRBJ2-7, the full variable domain reads DVKVTQSSRYLVKRTGEKVFLECVQDMDHENMFWYRQDPGLGLRLIYFSYDVKMKEKGDIPEGYSVSREKKERFSLILESASTNQTSMYLCASRDLYYEQYFGPGTRLTVT.